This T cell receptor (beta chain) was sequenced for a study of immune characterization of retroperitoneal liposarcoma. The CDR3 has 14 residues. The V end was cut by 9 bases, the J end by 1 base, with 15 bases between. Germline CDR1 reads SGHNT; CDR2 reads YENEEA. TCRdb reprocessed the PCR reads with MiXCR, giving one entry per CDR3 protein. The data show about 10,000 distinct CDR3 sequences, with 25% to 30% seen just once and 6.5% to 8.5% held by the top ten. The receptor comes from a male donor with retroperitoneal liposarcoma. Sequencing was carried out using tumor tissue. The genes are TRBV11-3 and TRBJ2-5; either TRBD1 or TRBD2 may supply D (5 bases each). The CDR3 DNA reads TGTGCCAGTCGACAGAGGGACGGCCAAGAGACCCAGTACTTC. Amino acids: CASRQRDGQETQYF.